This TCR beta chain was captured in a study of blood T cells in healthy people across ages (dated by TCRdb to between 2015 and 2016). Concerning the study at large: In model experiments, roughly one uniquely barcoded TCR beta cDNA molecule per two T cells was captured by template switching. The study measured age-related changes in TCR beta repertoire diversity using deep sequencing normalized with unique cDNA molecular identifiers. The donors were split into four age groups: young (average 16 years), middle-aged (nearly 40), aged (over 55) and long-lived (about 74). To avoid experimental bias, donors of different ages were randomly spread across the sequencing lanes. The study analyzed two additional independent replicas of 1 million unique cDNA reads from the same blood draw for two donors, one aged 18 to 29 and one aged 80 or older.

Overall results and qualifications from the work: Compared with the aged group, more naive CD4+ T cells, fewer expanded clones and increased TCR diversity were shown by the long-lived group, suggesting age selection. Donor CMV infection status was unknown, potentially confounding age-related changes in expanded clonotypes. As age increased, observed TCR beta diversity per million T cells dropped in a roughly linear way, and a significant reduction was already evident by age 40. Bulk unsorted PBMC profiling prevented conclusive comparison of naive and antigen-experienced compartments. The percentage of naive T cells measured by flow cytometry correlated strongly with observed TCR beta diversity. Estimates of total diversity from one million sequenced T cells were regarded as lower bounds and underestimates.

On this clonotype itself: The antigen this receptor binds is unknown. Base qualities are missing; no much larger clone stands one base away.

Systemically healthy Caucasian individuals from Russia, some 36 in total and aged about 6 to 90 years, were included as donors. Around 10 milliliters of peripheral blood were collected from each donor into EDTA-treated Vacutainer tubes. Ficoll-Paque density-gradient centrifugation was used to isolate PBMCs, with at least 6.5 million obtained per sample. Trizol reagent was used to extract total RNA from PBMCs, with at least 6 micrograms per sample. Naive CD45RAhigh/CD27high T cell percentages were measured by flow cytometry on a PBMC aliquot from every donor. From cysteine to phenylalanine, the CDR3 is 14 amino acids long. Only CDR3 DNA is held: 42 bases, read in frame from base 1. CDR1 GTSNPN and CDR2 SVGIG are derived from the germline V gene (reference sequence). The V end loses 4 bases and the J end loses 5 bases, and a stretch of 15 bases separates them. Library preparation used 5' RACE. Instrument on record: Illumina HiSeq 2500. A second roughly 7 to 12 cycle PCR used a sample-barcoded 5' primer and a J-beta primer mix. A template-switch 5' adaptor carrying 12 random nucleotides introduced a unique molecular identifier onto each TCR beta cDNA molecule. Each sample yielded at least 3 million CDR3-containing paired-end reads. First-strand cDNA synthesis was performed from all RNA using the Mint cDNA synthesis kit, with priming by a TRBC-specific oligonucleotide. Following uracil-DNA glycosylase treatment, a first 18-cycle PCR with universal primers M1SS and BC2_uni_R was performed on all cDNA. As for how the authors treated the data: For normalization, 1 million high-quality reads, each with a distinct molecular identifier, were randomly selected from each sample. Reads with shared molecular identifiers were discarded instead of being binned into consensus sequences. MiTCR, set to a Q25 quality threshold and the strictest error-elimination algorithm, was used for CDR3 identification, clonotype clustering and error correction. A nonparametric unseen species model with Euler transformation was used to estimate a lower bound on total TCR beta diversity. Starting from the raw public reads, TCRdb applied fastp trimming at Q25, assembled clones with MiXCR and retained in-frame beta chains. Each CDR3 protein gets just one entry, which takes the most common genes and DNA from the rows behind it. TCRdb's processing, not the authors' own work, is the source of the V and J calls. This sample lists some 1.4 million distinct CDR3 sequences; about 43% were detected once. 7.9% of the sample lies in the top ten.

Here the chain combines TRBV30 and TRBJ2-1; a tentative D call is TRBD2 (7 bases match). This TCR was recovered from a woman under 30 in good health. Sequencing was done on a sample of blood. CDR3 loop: CAWTWGAGDNEQFF. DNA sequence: TGTGCCTGGACGTGGGGGGCGGGGGACAATGAGCAGTTCTTC.